This T cell receptor beta chain was sequenced during a study of cytomegalovirus exposure and HLA in healthy donors. Study results and limitations: The likely origin of a cluster of highly shared sequence variants was a sequencing artifact.

The PCR was carried out with 60 Vbeta primers and 13 Jbeta primers. TCRdb keeps only in-frame clones here, not all; method: immunoSEQ multiplex PCR. In the table there are under 95,000 clones, under 85% of which are singletons. Each of the donors was a healthy bone marrow donor. Comments on this clone: The target antigen is unknown.

The sequence was obtained from a boy aged 10-17 years in good health and CMV-seronegative. The sequencing sample was made of PBMCs.

The CDR3 region is CASSQDGTGYNQPQHF. The CDR3 DNA reads TGCGCCAGCAGCCAAGACGGGACAGGGTACAATCAGCCCCAGCATTTT. This chain links TRBV4-1 with TRBJ1-5, with 9 bases aligning to TRBD1. V shed 0 bases, J shed 3 bases, and the junction held 3 bases outside the gene matches. Per germline, CDR1 MGHRA and CDR2 YSYEKL. The CDR3 sequence is 16 residues long.